These 5 T cell receptor beta chains came from one sample sequenced in a study of cytomegalovirus exposure and HLA in healthy donors. In the PCR, 60 Vbeta and 13 Jbeta primers were used. Here immunoSEQ multiplex PCR was the method, and the copy in TCRdb shows in-frame clones only, minus some. The repertoire has around 120,000 clones, around 80% of them found once; the top ten carry over 3%. The source material was PBMCs. The source is a woman aged 40 to 50 in good health and CMV-seronegative.

The V gene is TRBV7-2, the J gene TRBJ2-1; 10 bases line up with TRBD2. The V segment lost 0 bases and the J segment 4 bases; nucleotides outside the gene matches: 0. Germline V gives CDR1 SGHTA, CDR2 FQGNSA. The CDR3 contains 15 residues. CDR3 sequence: CASSLASGGYNEQFF. The CDR3 DNA reads as TGTGCCAGCAGCTTAGCTAGCGGGGGGTACAATGAGCAGTTCTTC.

This clone appeared once. The V gene is TRBV9, the J gene TRBJ1-6, with D unresolved. The CDR3 runs 15 residues. V lost 3 bases to trimming and J lost 0 bases, with 7 bases between them. CDR1 SGDLS and CDR2 YYNGEE come from the germline V gene. As DNA, the CDR3 is TGTGCCAGCAGCGCACGGAGCTCCTATAATTCACCCCTCCACTTT. It specifies CASSARSSYNSPLHF.

The rearrangement uses TRBV29-1 and TRBJ1-3; D is unclear. The CDR3 runs to 15 residues. Trimming removed 6 bases at V and 2 bases at J, with 17 bases between. Germline lookup yields CDR1 SQVTM and CDR2 ANQGSEA. The CDR3 region has the DNA TGCAGCGTGGACGATACGGGGAACGCTGGAAACACCATATATTTT. It codes for CSVDDTGNAGNTIYF.

This chain connects TRBV18 to TRBJ1-6, with TRBD1 matching over 7 bases. J gave up 7 bases and V 6 bases, and 9 bases lay outside the gene matches. The CDR3 length is 15 residues. The V gene's germline CDR1 is KGHSH and CDR2 LQKENI. The CDR3 sequence: CASSRDRAGNSPLHF. The CDR3 DNA reads TGTGCCAGCTCTCGAGACAGGGCGGGAAATTCACCCCTCCACTTT.

The CDR3 sequence: CASSPGLTDTQYF. CDR3 in DNA: TGTGCCAGTAGTCCCGGACTCACAGATACGCAGTATTTT. The chain employs TRBV19 and TRBJ2-3; a possible D gene is TRBD2 (5 bases). Germline V gene sequence: CDR1 LNHDA, CDR2 SQIVND (reference sequence). The CDR3 is 13 residues long. Trimming took off 5 bases at V and 2 bases at J, with 8 bases between the two ends.